This TCR beta chain was documented in a study of molecular identifiers for immune sequencing clone quantification. Germline V gene sequence: CDR1 SGHDT, CDR2 YYEEEE. The CDR3 has 15 residues. Trimming took 1 base from V and 8 from J, leaving 16 bases between them. TCRdb re-derived calls from the PCR reads in MiXCR, one entry per CDR3 protein. The table records 490,000 or so distinct CDR3 sequences, 25% of them present only once. At least ten counts were recorded for this clonotype. The sample was naive CD8+ T cells from blood, with Jurkat cell RNA spiked in. Subset here: FACS-sorted CD8+CD4-CCR7+CD45RA+ naive T cells. V gene TRBV5-6 combines with J gene TRBJ2-4; a weak D match, TRBD1 (6 bases). This sequence was found in a human donor in good health. Some libraries in this study had Jurkat cell RNA spiked in. The CDR3 region is CASSLTGKVRDIQYF. Written as DNA, the CDR3 is TGTGCCAGCAGCTTGACAGGGAAGGTTCGTGACATTCAGTACTTC.